The clone carrying this TCR beta chain was observed a few times. Germline values: CDR1 LGHDT, CDR2 YNNKEL (reference sequence). This CDR3 comprises 19 residues. The V gene end was trimmed by 0 bases and the J gene end by 5 bases; junction bases not matched to a gene: 11. This record belongs to a study of control samples from healthy donors and cancer patients. The table came from immunoSEQ multiplex PCR; TCRdb's copy has only in-frame clones and leaves some out. The top ten hold less than 4.5% of the sample, which has about 94,000 clones, 90% seen once. This TCR derives from a woman aged 18-30 years in good health. What was sequenced was blood. The chain is built from TRBV3-1 (or the pseudogene TRBV3-2) and TRBJ2-3; TRBD2 agrees at 13 bases. This chain's CDR3 is CASSQDYILAGGLGDTQYF. The CDR3 nucleotides are TGTGCCAGCAGCCAAGATTATATACTAGCGGGGGGGCTGGGAGATACGCAGTATTTT.